The 21 T cell receptor beta chains in this list originate from one sample, sequenced in a study of cytotoxic CD8 clonotypes in ibrutinib-treated CLL. Data came from immunoSEQ multiplex PCR; TCRdb stores just in-frame clones and leaves some out. The sample carries around 200,000 clones, around 70% recorded once. The sample was PBMCs, taken after 12 months of ibrutinib treatment. The source is a human donor with chronic lymphocytic leukemia.

Comment on this clone: This same CDR3 is encoded by further DNA sequences in the sample. This sequence joins TRBV4-1 and TRBJ2-3, with 10 bases matching TRBD2. Germline CDR1 MGHRA, CDR2 YSYEKL. J was trimmed by 4 bases and V by 4 bases; bases with no gene match: 8. CDR3 length: 16 amino acids. CDR3 nucleotides: TGCGCCAGCAGCCTCGGTAGCGGGGGGCGGGCAGATACGCAGTATTTT. Amino acid sequence: CASSLGSGGRADTQYF.

V gene TRBV18 combines with J gene TRBJ1-6; no clear D. The V gene lost 2 bases and the J gene lost 16 bases, with 15 bases spanning the gap. The germline V gene encodes CDR1 KGHSH and CDR2 LQKENI. The CDR3 consists of 13 residues. The CDR3 sequence: CASSPWEDPPLHF. CDR3 bases: TGTGCCAGCTCACCATGGGAGGACCCCCCTCTCCACTTT.

The chain joins TRBV11-2 to TRBJ1-1; maybe TRBD1 (6 bases). Germline assignment: CDR1 SGHAT and CDR2 FQNNGV. V was trimmed by 2 bases and J by 0 bases, leaving 13 bases between them. The CDR3 is 16 residues long. DNA of the CDR3: TGTGCCAGCAGCTTACAGGGGCTAGGACTGAACACTGAAGCTTTCTTT. Its protein is CASSLQGLGLNTEAFF.

This clone appeared a single time. This CDR3 is CASSLSGIGEQYF. CDR3 bases: TGTGCCAGCAGTTTATCGGGTATCGGGGAGCAGTACTTC. The chain carries TRBV27 and TRBJ2-7; D unclear. CDR1 is MNHEY and CDR2 is SMNVEV in the germline V gene (reference sequence). The CDR3 covers 13 residues. V lost 0 bases to trimming and J lost 7 bases, with 10 bases between them.

This clone was picked up one time. This chain connects TRBV6-5 to TRBJ1-2; 7 bases align to TRBD1. With V trimmed by 2 bases and J by 1 base, 4 bases remained unmatched. The length of the CDR3 is 15 residues. Germline-derived CDR1 and CDR2 are MNHEY and SVGAGI. CDR3: CASSYDRALNYGYTF. The CDR3, as DNA: TGTGCCAGCAGTTACGACAGGGCCCTTAACTATGGCTACACCTTC.

This clone appeared a few times. V and J are TRBV7-3 and TRBJ2-6; D is possibly TRBD1 or TRBD2 (5 bases each). This CDR3 region has 14 residues. V was trimmed by 5 bases and J by 4 bases, leaving 9 bases between them. Per germline, CDR1 SGHTA and CDR2 FQGTGA. DNA of the CDR3: TGTGCCAGCAGCCTCAGGGACGGGGCCAACGTCCTGACTTTC. Translation: CASSLRDGANVLTF.

This clone was observed a few times. The genes are TRBV6-5 and TRBJ1-3; D might be TRBD1 (5 bases). The V end lost 6 bases, the J end lost 3 bases, and 12 bases lay between the germline ends. CDR3 length: 14 amino acids. Germline lookup yields CDR1 MNHEY and CDR2 SVGAGI. CDR3 amino acids: CASRSGFVGNTIYF. The CDR3 DNA follows: TGTGCCAGCAGGTCAGGGTTTGTTGGAAACACCATATATTTT.

DNA of the CDR3: TGTGCCAGCAGCGGACCTAGCGGGAACCACAACTCCTACAATGAGCAGTTCTTC. Residues: CASSGPSGNHNSYNEQFF. This rearrangement joins TRBV9 to TRBJ2-1; 9 bases are a match to TRBD2. With V trimmed by 3 bases and J by 0 bases, 10 bases remained unmatched. The CDR3 has 18 amino acids. The germline gives CDR1 SGDLS, CDR2 YYNGEE.

The chain couples TRBV7-2 to TRBJ2-5, with D tentatively TRBD1 or TRBD2 (5 bases each). Germline CDR1 is SGHTA and CDR2 is FQGNSA. V was trimmed by 0 bases and J by 6 bases, leaving 14 bases between them. The CDR3 runs to 15 residues. CDR3 loop: CASSLAVDGAKTQYF. The CDR3 DNA follows: TGTGCCAGCAGCTTAGCGGTAGACGGGGCGAAGACCCAGTACTTC. Using reference TRBV7-2 and TRBJ2-5 for the parts outside the CDR3, the full variable domain is GAGVSQSPSNKVTEKGKDVELRCDPISGHTALYWYRQSLGQGLEFLIYFQGNSAPDKSGLPSDRFSAERTGGSVSTLTIQRTQQEDSAVYLCASSLAVDGAKTQYFGPGTRLLVL.

V and J are TRBV6-1 and TRBJ2-7; D is possibly TRBD1 (5 bases). Germline V gene data show CDR1 as MNHNS and CDR2 as SASEGT. This CDR3 contains 14 residues. Trimming took off 6 bases at V and 1 base at J, with 13 bases between the two ends. The CDR3 nucleotides are TGTGCCAGCAGACCCATGACAGTATCCTACGAGCAGTACTTC. Its protein is CASRPMTVSYEQYF.

This clone was detected a few times. V is TRBV2 and J is TRBJ1-5; D is unresolved. The length of the CDR3 is 13 residues. V lost 0 bases and J lost 7, with 7 bases in between. The germline V gene encodes CDR1 SNHLY and CDR2 FYNNEI. CDR3 residues: CASSEARSQPQHF. DNA for the CDR3: TGTGCCAGCAGTGAAGCTAGGTCCCAGCCCCAGCATTTT.

The chain is built from TRBV27 and TRBJ1-2; D unresolved. This CDR3 is 13 amino acids long. Germline V gene sequence: CDR1 MNHEY, CDR2 SMNVEV (reference sequence). Trimming cost V 6 bases and J 5 bases, with 13 bases left between them. The CDR3 region has the DNA TGTGCCAGCAGGCGCCTTGGAAGGTATGGCTACACCTTC. Translating it yields CASRRLGRYGYTF.

The chain is built from TRBV7-2 and TRBJ1-1; TRBD1 aligns across 8 bases. The germline V gene encodes CDR1 SGHTA and CDR2 FQGNSA. The CDR3 contains 16 residues. J was trimmed by 2 bases and V by 5 bases; bases with no gene match: 10. CDR3 residues: CASSRRAGGLNTEAFF. The CDR3 DNA is TGTGCCAGCAGCCGTCGGGCAGGGGGCCTAAACACTGAAGCTTTCTTT.

V gene TRBV28 combines with J gene TRBJ2-7; possibly TRBD1 for D (5 bases). CDR1 and CDR2 (germline): MDHEN, SYDVKM. CDR3 length: 19 amino acids. The V end lost 5 bases, the J end lost 0 bases, and 26 bases lay between the germline ends. The CDR3 DNA is TGTGCCAGCAGTGTCTTACGTCAGGGCGTCCCGAAAAGCTCCTACGAGCAGTACTTC. Amino acid sequence: CASSVLRQGVPKSSYEQYF.

This clone has ten or more counts. V and J are TRBV7-6 and TRBJ1-1; 9 bases are a match to TRBD1. V shed 4 bases, J shed 6 bases, and the junction held 3 bases outside the gene matches. Germline V gives CDR1 SGHVS, CDR2 FNYEAQ. The CDR3 covers 13 residues. The CDR3 spells CASSYRQGAEAFF. The CDR3 nucleotides read TGTGCCAGCAGCTACCGACAGGGGGCTGAAGCTTTCTTT.

The rearrangement links TRBV4-2 to TRBJ2-3; maybe TRBD2 (7 bases). The CDR3 length is 15 residues. The germline V gene encodes CDR1 LGHNA and CDR2 YNFKEQ. Deletions cut 0 bases from V and 8 bases from J, with 15 bases between. CDR3 nucleotide sequence: TGTGCCAGCAGCCAAGATCGGGGAGGGGGTTTTACGCAGTATTTT. This translates into CASSQDRGGGFTQYF.

Sample share makes this clone medium-sized. The identical CDR3 is also encoded by other nucleotide sequences in the sample. J is TRBJ1-5 and V is TRBV30; D unclear. This CDR3 is 14 amino acids long. The germline V gene has CDR1 GTSNPN and CDR2 SVGIG (reference sequence). V gave up 0 bases and J gave up 2 bases, with 8 bases separating them. This CDR3 is CAWSVGNGNQPQHF. CDR3 DNA: TGTGCCTGGAGTGTGGGAAACGGCAATCAGCCCCAGCATTTT.

This chain joins TRBV28 and TRBJ2-7; 12 bases are shared with TRBD1. Trimming took 2 bases from V and 9 from J; bases not matched to a gene: 8. The germline CDR1 and CDR2 sequences are MDHEN and SYDVKM. This CDR3 has 15 residues. The CDR3 coding sequence is TGTGCCAGCAGTTTAGTAACGGGGACAGGGGGCGGGCAGTACTTC. It translates to CASSLVTGTGGGQYF.

The V gene is TRBV15, the J gene TRBJ1-4; no definite D call. Trimming stripped 1 base from V and 2 bases from J, with 2 bases between. Germline V CDR1 and CDR2: LNHNV, YYDKDF (reference sequence). The CDR3 spans 13 residues. CDR3 residues: CATSRVTNEKLFF. DNA for the CDR3: TGTGCCACCAGCAGAGTCACTAATGAAAAACTGTTTTTT. Combining the CDR3 with reference TRBV15 and TRBJ1-4 gives the whole variable domain DAMVIQNPRYQVTQFGKPVTLSCSQTLNHNVMYWYQQKSSQAPKLLFHYYDKDFNNEADTPDNFQSRRPNTSFCFLDIRSPGLGDTAMYLCATSRVTNEKLFFGSGTQLSVL.

The chain carries TRBV7-9 and TRBJ2-7; perhaps TRBD1 as D (5 bases). Between the trimmed V and J ends, which lost 3 bases and 5 bases, there was a span of 8 bases. The CDR3 spans 12 residues. Germline loops: CDR1 SEHNR, CDR2 FQNEAQ (reference sequence). CDR3: CASSFSGNEQYF. As DNA, the CDR3 is TGTGCCAGCAGCTTTTCAGGGAACGAGCAGTACTTC.

This chain connects TRBV4-1 to TRBJ2-5; 9 bases line up with TRBD2. The CDR3 has 15 amino acids. V dropped 2 bases and J dropped 5; count of bases not matched to a gene: 6. Per the germline V gene, CDR1 is MGHRA and CDR2 is YSYEKL. CDR3 protein: CASSQLAGYGETQYF. CDR3 coding DNA: TGCGCCAGCAGCCAACTAGCGGGGTACGGGGAGACCCAGTACTTC.